What follows describes a single T cell receptor beta chain. This sample stems from a study of technical replicates of blood from a few donors. V was trimmed by 1 base and J by 2 bases, leaving 17 bases between them. The CDR3 totals 17 residues. Per the germline V gene, CDR1 is SGHDN and CDR2 is FVKESK. The method was immunoSEQ multiplex PCR; TCRdb's version includes in-frame clones alone and lacks a portion of them. The sample holds under 55,000 clones, about 96% seen once. The clonotype originates from a human donor in good health. This chain joins TRBV14 and TRBJ1-2; no reliable D call. Sequenced material: T cells isolated from PBMCs. For the CDR3, the DNA is TGTGCCAGCAGCCAAGCCGGGCGAGGAGGGAGGAACTATGGCTACACCTTC. It encodes CASSQAGRGGRNYGYTF.